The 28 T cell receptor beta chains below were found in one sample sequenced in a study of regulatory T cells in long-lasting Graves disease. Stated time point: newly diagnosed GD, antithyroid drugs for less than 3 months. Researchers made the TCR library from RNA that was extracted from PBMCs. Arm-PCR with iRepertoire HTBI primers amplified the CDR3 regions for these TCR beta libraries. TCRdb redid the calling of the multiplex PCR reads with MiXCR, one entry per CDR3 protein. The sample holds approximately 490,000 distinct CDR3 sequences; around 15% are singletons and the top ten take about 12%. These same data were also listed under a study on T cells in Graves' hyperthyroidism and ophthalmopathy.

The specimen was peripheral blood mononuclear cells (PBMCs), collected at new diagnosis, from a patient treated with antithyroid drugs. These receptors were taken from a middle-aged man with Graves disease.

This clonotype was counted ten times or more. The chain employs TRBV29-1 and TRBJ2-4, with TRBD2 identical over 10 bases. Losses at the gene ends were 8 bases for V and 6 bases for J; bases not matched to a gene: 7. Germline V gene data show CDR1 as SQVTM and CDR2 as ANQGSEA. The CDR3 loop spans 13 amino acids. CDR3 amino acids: CSTKAGGGNIQYF. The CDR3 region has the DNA TGCAGCACCAAAGCGGGAGGGGGAAACATTCAGTACTTC.

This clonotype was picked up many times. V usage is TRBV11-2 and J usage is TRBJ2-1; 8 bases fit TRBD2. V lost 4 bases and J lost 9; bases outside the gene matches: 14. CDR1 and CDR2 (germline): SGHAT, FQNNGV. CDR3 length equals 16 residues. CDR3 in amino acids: CASSSLGLAQFREQFF. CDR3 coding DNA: TGTGCCAGCAGCTCGCTCGGACTAGCTCAATTCCGTGAGCAGTTCTTC.

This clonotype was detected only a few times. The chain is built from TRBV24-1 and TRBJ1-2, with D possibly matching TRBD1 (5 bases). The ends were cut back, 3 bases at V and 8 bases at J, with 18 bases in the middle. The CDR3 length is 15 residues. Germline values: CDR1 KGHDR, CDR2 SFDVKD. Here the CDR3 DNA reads TGTGCCACCAGTGATGACTCGGGGACTGAACGGGGCTACACCTTC. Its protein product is CATSDDSGTERGYTF.

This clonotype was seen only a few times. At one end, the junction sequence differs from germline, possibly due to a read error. CDR3 DNA sequence: TGTGCCGGCAGTCTCGGGACAAGAGGGTGGGTGGAACCCCAGCATTTT. Protein: CAGSLGTRGWVEPQHF. V usage is TRBV12-3 or TRBV12-4 and J usage is TRBJ1-5, with D perhaps matching TRBD1 (6 bases). This CDR3 region has 16 residues.

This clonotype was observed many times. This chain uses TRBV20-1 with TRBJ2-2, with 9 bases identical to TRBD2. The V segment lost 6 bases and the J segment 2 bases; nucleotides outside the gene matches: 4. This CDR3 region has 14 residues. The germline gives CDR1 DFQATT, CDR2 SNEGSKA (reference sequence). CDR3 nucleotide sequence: TGCAGTGCCAAGACTAGCGGCAACACCGGGGAGCTGTTTTTT. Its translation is CSAKTSGNTGELFF.

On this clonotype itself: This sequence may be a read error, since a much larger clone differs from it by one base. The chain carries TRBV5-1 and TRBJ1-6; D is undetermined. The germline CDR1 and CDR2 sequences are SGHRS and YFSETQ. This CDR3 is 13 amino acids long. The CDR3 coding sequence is TGCGCCAGCAGCTTGGGTGGTGGTTCACCCTTCCACTTT. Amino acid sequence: CASSLGGGSPFHF.

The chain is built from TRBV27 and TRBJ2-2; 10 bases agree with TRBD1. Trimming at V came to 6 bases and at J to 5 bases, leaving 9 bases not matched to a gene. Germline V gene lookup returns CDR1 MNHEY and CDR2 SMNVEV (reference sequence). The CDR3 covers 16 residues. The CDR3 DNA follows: TGTGCCAGCAGGATGGGACAGGGGTCTTTTACCGGGGAGCTGTTTTTT. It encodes CASRMGQGSFTGELFF.

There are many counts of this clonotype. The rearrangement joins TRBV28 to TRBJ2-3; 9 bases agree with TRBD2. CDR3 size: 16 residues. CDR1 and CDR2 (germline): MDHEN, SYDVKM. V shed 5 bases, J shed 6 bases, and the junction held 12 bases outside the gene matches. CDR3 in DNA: TGTGCCAGCAGTCTTAGCGGGAGAGGAGAGATTGATACGCAGTATTTT. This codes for CASSLSGRGEIDTQYF. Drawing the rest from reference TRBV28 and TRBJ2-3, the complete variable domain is DVKVTQSSRYLVKRTGEKVFLECVQDMDHENMFWYRQDPGLGLRLIYFSYDVKMKEKGDIPEGYSVSREKKERFSLILESASTNQTSMYLCASSLSGRGEIDTQYFGPGTRLTVL.

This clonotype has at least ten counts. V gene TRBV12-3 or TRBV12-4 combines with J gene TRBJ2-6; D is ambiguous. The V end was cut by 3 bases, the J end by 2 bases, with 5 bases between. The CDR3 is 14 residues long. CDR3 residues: CASSFSPGANVLTF. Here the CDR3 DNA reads TGTGCCAGCAGTTTCAGTCCTGGGGCCAACGTCCTGACTTTC.

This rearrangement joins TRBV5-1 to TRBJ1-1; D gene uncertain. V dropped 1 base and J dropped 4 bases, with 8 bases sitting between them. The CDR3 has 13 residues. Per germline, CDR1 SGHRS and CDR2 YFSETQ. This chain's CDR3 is CASSLLEGTEAFF. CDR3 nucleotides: TGCGCCAGCAGCTTGCTGGAGGGCACTGAAGCTTTCTTT.

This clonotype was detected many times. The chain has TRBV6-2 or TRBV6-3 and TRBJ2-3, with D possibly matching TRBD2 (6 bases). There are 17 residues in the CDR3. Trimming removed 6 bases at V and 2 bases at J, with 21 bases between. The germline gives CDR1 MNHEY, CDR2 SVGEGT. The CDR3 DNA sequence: TGTGCCAGCAGGAAGCTCGGCGGTAGCGGATACACAGATACGCAGTATTTT. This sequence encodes CASRKLGGSGYTDTQYF.

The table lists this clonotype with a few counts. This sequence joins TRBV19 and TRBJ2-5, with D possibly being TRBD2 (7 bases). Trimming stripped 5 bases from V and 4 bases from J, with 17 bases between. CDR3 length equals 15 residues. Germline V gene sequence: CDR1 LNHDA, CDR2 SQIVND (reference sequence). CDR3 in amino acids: CASSSASGGGETQYF. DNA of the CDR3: TGTGCCAGTAGTTCGGCTAGCGGAGGGGGAGAGACCCAGTACTTC.

This CDR3 reads CASSQGLGQGNNEQFF. The DNA for the CDR3 is TGTGCCAGCAGCCAAGGGCTGGGACAGGGGAACAATGAGCAGTTCTTC. This chain links TRBV3-1 with TRBJ2-1, with 10 bases matching TRBD1. The germline V gene encodes CDR1 LGHDT and CDR2 YNNKEL (reference sequence). The CDR3 extends over 16 amino acids. After removal of 1 base from V and 5 bases from J, the junction contained 5 bases not matched to a gene.

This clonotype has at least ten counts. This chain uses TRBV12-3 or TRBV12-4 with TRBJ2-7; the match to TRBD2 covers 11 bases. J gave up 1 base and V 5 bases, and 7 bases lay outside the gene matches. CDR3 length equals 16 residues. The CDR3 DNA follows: TGTGCCAGCAGTCCCGGGACTAGCGGACGTTCCTACGAGCAGTACTTC. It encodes CASSPGTSGRSYEQYF.

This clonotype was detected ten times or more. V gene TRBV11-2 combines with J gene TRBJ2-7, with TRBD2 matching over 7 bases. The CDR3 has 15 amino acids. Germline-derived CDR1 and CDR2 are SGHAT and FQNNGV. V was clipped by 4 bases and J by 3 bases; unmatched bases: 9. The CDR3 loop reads CASSSPSGNLYEQYF. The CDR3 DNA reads TGTGCCAGCAGCTCTCCCAGCGGGAACCTCTACGAGCAGTACTTC.

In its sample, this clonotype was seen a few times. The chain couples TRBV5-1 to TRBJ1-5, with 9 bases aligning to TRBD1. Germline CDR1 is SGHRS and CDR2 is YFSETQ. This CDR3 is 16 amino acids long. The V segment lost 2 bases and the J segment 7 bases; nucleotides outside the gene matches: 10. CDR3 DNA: TGCGCCAGCAGCTTTGGAGGGAACAGGGGGCAGCAGCCCCAGCATTTT. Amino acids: CASSFGGNRGQQPQHF.

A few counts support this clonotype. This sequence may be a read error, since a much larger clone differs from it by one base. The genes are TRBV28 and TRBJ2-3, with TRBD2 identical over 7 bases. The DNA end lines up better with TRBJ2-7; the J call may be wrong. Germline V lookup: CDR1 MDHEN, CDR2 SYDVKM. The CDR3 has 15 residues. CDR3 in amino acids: CASSFPGEGRNEQYF. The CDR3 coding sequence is TGTGCCAGCAGTTTCCCGGGGGAGGGGCGGAATGAGCAGTACTTC.

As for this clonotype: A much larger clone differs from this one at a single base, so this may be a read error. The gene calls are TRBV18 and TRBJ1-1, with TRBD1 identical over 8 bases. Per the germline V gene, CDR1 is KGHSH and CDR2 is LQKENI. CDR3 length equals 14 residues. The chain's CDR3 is CASSRTGTYTEASF. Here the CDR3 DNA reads TGTGCCAGCTCTCGGACAGGGACGTACACTGAAGCTTCCTTT.

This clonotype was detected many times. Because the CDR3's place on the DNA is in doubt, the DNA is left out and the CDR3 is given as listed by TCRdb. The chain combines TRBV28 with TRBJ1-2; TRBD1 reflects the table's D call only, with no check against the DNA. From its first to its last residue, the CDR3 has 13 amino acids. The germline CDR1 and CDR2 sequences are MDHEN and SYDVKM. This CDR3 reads CASSSSDRYGYTF.

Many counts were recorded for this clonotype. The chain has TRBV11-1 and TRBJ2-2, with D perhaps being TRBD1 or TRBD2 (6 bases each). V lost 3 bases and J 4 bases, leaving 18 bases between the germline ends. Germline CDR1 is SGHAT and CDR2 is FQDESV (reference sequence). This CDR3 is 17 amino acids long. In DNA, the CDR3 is TGTGCCAGCAGCTTTGGGTTTGGGGGGCCGGCCACCGGGGAGCTGTTTTTT. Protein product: CASSFGFGGPATGELFF.

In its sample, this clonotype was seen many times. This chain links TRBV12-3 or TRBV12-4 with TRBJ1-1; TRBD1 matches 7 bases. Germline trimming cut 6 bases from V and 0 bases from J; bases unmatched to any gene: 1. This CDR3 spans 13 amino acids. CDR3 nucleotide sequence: TGTGCCAGCAGGGGACAGATGAACACTGAAGCTTTCTTT. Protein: CASRGQMNTEAFF.

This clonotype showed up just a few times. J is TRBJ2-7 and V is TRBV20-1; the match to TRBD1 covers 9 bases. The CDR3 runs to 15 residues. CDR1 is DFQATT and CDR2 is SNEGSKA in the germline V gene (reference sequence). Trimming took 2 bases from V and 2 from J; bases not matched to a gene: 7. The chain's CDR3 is CSARPPGQGPYEQYF. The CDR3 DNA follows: TGCAGTGCTAGACCGCCGGGACAGGGTCCCTACGAGCAGTACTTC.

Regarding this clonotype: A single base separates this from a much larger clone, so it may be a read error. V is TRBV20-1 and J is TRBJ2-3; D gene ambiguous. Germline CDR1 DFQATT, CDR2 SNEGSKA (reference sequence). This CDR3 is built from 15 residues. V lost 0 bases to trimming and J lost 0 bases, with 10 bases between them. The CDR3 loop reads CSARDIVRSTDTQYF. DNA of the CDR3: TGCAGTGCTAGAGATATCGTCCGTAGCACAGATACGCAGTATTTT.

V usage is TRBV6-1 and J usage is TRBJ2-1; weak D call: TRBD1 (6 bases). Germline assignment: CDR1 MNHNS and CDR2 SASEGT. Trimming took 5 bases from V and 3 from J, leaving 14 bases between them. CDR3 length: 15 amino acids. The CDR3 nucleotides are TGTGCCAGCAGTAAACATCAGGACAGCTACAATGAGCAGTTCTTC. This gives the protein CASSKHQDSYNEQFF.

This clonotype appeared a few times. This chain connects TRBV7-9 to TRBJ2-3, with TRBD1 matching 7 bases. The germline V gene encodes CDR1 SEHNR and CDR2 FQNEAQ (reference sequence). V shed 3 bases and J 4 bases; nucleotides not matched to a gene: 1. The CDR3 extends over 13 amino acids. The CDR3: CASSLRGPDTQYF. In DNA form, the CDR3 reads TGTGCCAGCAGCTTGAGGGGGCCAGATACGCAGTATTTT.

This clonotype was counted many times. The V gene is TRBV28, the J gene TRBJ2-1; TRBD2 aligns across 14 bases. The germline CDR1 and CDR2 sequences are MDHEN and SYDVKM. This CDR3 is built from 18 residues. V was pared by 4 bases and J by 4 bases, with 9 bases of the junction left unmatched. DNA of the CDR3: TGTGCCAGCAGTTCCAGGACTAGCGGGAGGTCCATGTACAATGAGCAGTTCTTC. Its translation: CASSSRTSGRSMYNEQFF. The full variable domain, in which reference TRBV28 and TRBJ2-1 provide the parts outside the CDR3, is DVKVTQSSRYLVKRTGEKVFLECVQDMDHENMFWYRQDPGLGLRLIYFSYDVKMKEKGDIPEGYSVSREKKERFSLILESASTNQTSMYLCASSSRTSGRSMYNEQFFGPGTRLTVL.

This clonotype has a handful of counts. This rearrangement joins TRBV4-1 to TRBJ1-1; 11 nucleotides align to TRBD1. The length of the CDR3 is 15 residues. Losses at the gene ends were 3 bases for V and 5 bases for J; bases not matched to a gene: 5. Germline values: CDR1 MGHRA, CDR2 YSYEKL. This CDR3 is CASSHPGQGVTEAFF. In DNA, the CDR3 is TGCGCCAGCAGCCATCCGGGACAGGGGGTGACTGAAGCTTTCTTT.

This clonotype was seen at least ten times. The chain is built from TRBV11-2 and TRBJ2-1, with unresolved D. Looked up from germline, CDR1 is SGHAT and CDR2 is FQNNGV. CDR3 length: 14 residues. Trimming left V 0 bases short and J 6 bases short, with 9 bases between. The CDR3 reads CASSLDITFNEQFF. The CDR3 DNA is TGTGCCAGCAGCTTAGATATCACCTTCAATGAGCAGTTCTTC.